This T cell receptor beta chain was recovered during a study of technical replicates of blood from a handful of donors. Trimming left V 1 base short and J 3 bases short, with 9 bases between. Germline lookup yields CDR1 PRHDT and CDR2 FYEKMQ (reference sequence). This CDR3 is 14 amino acids long. Libraries were prepared by immunoSEQ multiplex PCR; TCRdb keeps only in-frame clonotypes and omits some of them. The table includes some 80,000 clones, around 94% detected once. The TCR comes from a human donor in good health. Source material: T cells isolated from PBMCs. J is TRBJ2-5 and V is TRBV13; D is possibly TRBD1 (7 bases). CDR3 sequence reads: CASSLARGEETQYF. The CDR3 DNA reads as TGTGCCAGCAGCTTAGCCAGGGGGGAAGAGACCCAGTACTTC.